The present TCR beta chain was sequenced within a study of T cell responses to AZD1222 COVID-19 vaccine (dated by TCRdb to about 2021). Study-wide context: A total of approximately 250 trial participants underwent TCR sequencing, of whom 207 had received two doses of AZD1222 and approximately 25 had received two doses of the MenACWY control vaccine. Trial participants were enrolled by age into 18-55, 56-69 and 70-plus year subgroups, with around 150, 28 and 57 TCR-sequenced participants respectively. Paper-wide results and their limitations: The whole spike protein was spanned by vaccine-associated CD4 TCRs, and dominant responses were seen in regions 160-218 and 743-854. Reportedly, close to half of the unique spike-specific TCRs recognized epitopes lying outside the regions that are mutated in the B.1.351 and B.1.1.7 variants. Conclusions about previously exposed vaccinees were limited because only six AZD1222 recipients were SARS-CoV-2 seropositive at baseline. Because no samples from the day 14 peak response were available, repertoires could be characterized only after the peak T cell response. Participants were mostly white British and included more females than males, and it was suggested by the authors that clonal diversity may have been underestimated. In the small 56-69-year group, the increase in depth fell short of significance, most likely because of low power. Spike-specific TCR breadth and depth rose significantly after two AZD1222 doses compared with day 0 and with MenACWY recipients.

In light of the paper, this sample's time point label describes: about 28 days (+/-7) after the second vaccine dose. The sample's treatment or condition label is to be understood as: meningococcal conjugate vaccine given as trial control. Samples from vaccinated people were obtained from the UK trials COV001 and COV002, which included a single-blind randomized controlled phase 2/3 trial of AZD1222 (ChAdOx1 nCoV-19) in healthy adults. For TCRbeta chain sequencing, PBMC samples from trial participants were taken at day 0 and at day 28 after the second dose. The CDR3 regions of human TCRbeta chains were subjected to immunosequencing. The authors processed their data as follows. Repertoire TCRs were checked for matches against a reference library of SARS-CoV-2-specific TCRs that had been generated using the MIRA antigen-specificity platform. Breadth was defined as the fraction of unique TCRs that were SARS-CoV-2-associated, and depth was defined as the fraction of total T cells that were SARS-CoV-2-associated. Using the MIRA data, each spike-specific TCR was mapped to the spike region that the TCR reacts to and placed in a CD4 or CD8 class. Log10-transformed breadth and depth values were compared by one-way ANOVA with Sidak's multiple comparisons tests. TCRdb carries this immuneACCESS record with in-frame sequences only. Its versions omit some clonotypes, under half of them owing to an unresolved V gene in the studies checked, with the rest unexplained. D and trimming were read from the DNA, whereas the V and J calls and clone size are those reported in that table. The sample records 140,000 or so clones, 88% of which are singletons. The ten largest clones capture approximately 5.1% of the sample.

From the cysteine through the phenylalanine, the CDR3 covers 11 amino acids. Only the CDR3 portion is preserved as DNA: 33 bases, with reading frame beginning at the first base. CDR1 SGHRS and CDR2 YFSETQ were looked up in the germline V gene. V drops 7 bases and J drops 3 bases, leaving 8 bases in between. This clone was observed a single time. Its antigen is currently not known. The sample holds no much larger clone one base away, and base qualities are not on file. The rearranged segments are TRBV5-1 and TRBJ2-7, with the identity of the D gene unclear. Here the sequenced sample was peripheral blood, taken 28 days after the second dose of the MenACWY control vaccine. The receptor was isolated from an adult who received the MenACWY meningococcal vaccine as a control. The CDR3 region reads CASAVNYEQYF. The DNA sequence is given as TGCGCCAGCGCAGTGAACTACGAGCAGTACTTC.